Described below is a single T cell receptor (beta chain) sequence and its context. Many counts were recorded for this clonotype. Which antigen it targets is not known. No qualities accompany the bases; no much larger clone lies one base away. These data are taken from a study of T cells in Graves' hyperthyroidism and ophthalmopathy (dated by TCRdb to the late 2010s). Regarding the study in general: A discovery cohort of about a hundred patients, approximately 45 with Graves' ophthalmopathy and approximately 60 with stable Graves' hyperthyroidism, was used to find distinguishing TCR V-J signatures. Prospective prediction of ophthalmopathy was tested in an independent validation cohort of some 20 hyperthyroidism patients and some 17 patients who later progressed to ophthalmopathy. Thyroid tissue and blood T-cell repertoires from six Graves' hyperthyroidism patients were also compared in the study. After sampling, hyperthyroidism patients received methimazole starting at 30 mg daily, and ophthalmopathy patients received high-dose intravenous methylprednisolone. The paper describes TCR Vbeta CDR3 sequencing of around 140 peripheral blood samples, made up of fewer than 50 ophthalmopathy patients, around 78 hyperthyroidism patients and 17 progressor patients. The 100 discovery patients were divided at random into training and test sets in a 7:3 ratio. Broader findings and caveats from the paper: Sample size was not statistically predetermined, and investigators were not blinded to group allocation. A model built on a 13 V-J signature distinguished ophthalmopathy from stable hyperthyroidism, reaching around 90% sensitivity and about 81% specificity in cross-validation and 80%/75% in testing. Most expanded thyroid clonotypes (frequency above 0.001) were also detected in blood, a finding suggesting that blood repertoires may reflect thyroid immune responses. In validation, progression to ophthalmopathy was predicted by the model with almost 71% sensitivity and around 75% specificity, a median of approximately 6.5 months before onset.

TCR beta CDR3 regions were amplified from RNA transcripts. The first round of RT-PCR for the TCR CDR3 was performed with the HTBI primer set and the Qiagen OneStep RT-PCR kit. The libraries were constructed in a second round of multiplex PCR and then size-selected and purified. Paired-end sequencing of the libraries was performed with 100 bp reads on an Illumina HiSeq2000. Under the source paper's analysis protocol: SOAPnuke was used to process the raw data, removing reads that contained adapters or uncalled bases, had a mean Phred below 15, or lacked an exact match to the constant primer or identifier. COPE v1.2.5 was used to merge the high-quality paired reads, and each unique nucleotide sequence was defined as a clonotype. MiTCR v1.1 was used to align clonotypes to the IMGT TRBV, TRBD and TRBJ reference segments. The analysis included only V-J combinations with a frequency above 0.0001, which together covered around 99% of the repertoires. The TCS score was defined as the ratio of F50 (clonal expansion) to E x V (chaos), calculated using BLOSUM62-based TCRdist between CDR3 peptides within each V-J. Welch's t-statistics and random forest reduced several hundred V-J features to around 14, which were used in a naive Bayes classifier (R e1071). The similarity between thyroid and blood repertoires was quantified using the Morisita-Horn index. The raw public data were reprocessed by TCRdb itself: fastp quality trimming at Q25, MiXCR clonotype calling, in-frame beta chains only. Merged by CDR3 protein, the rows form single entries marked with the most common genes and DNA. The V and J calls shown here were made by TCRdb, not taken from the authors' results. The table for this sample lists around 620,000 distinct CDR3 sequences; roughly 46% of them were counted only once. The ten largest clones represent 15% to 20% of the sample.

V and J are trimmed by 7 bases and 16 bases, and the gene matches miss 13 bases of the junction. The CDR3 runs 13 residues from the cysteine to the phenylalanine. The retained sequence is limited to the CDR3, 39 bases, with the frame set at the first base. Sequences SGHTA (CDR1) and FQGNSA (CDR2) are obtained from the germline V gene. Exclusion was applied to patients with uncontrolled infections, other autoimmune diseases, pregnancy or lactation. Clinical symptoms, serum thyroxine and TRAb, thyroid ultrasound, and orbital computed tomography formed the basis for the diagnoses. Trizol reagent was used to extract total RNA, and RNA quality was then checked on an Agilent 2100 Bioanalyzer.

The source material was peripheral blood or thyroid tissue (not recorded which). The chain uses TRBV7-2 and TRBJ1-6, with 7 middle bases fitting TRBD1. The TCR sequence derives from an adult woman with Graves' disease, either hyperthyroidism or ophthalmopathy (not recorded which). The DNA sequence reads TGTGCCAGCACCACCGTCTGGGACAGTATGCTCCACTTT. It codes for CASTTVWDSMLHF.